One sample yielded the 14 T cell receptor beta chains listed below, sequenced in a study of cytomegalovirus exposure and HLA in healthy donors. Profiled with immunoSEQ multiplex PCR; TCRdb holds only in-frame clones, not every one. The sample holds approximately 150,000 clones, 87% seen once. Source material: PBMCs. The receptors shown here come from a man aged 18 to 30 in good health and CMV-seropositive.

The chain uses TRBV6-6 and TRBJ1-1, with TRBD1 matching 8 bases. CDR1 MNHNY and CDR2 SVGAGI come from the germline V gene (reference sequence). V shed 7 bases, J shed 3 bases, and the junction held 7 bases outside the gene matches. The CDR3 extends over 14 amino acids. CDR3 sequence: CASTPTGVHTEAFF. CDR3 DNA: TGTGCCAGCACACCGACAGGGGTGCACACTGAAGCTTTCTTT.

This chain uses TRBV9 with TRBJ2-3; 14 nucleotides agree with TRBD2. Per the germline V gene, CDR1 is SGDLS and CDR2 is YYNGEE. J was trimmed by 6 bases and V by 0 bases; bases with no gene match: 9. The CDR3 spans 18 residues. The CDR3 coding sequence is TGTGCCAGCAGCGTAGGGTGGACTAGCGGGGGGTTTGGGGATACGCAGTATTTT. This encodes CASSVGWTSGGFGDTQYF.

The chain is built from TRBV7-8 and TRBJ1-1; a possible D gene is TRBD1 (5 bases). CDR1 SGHVS and CDR2 FQNEAQ come from the germline V gene. The CDR3 consists of 12 residues. The germline V and J ends were trimmed by 1 base and 8 bases, with 8 bases remaining between them. As DNA, the CDR3 is TGTGCCAGCAGCTTAGACGGGGGAGAAGCTTTCTTT. Translation: CASSLDGGEAFF. The whole variable domain, filled in from reference TRBV7-8 and TRBJ1-1, reads GAGVSQSPRYKVAKRGQDVALRCDPISGHVSLFWYQQALGQGPEFLTYFQNEAQLDKSGLPSDRFFAERPEGSVSTLKIQRTQQEDSAVYLCASSLDGGEAFFGQGTRLTVV.

The chain uses TRBV30 and TRBJ1-5, with no clear D. Germline assignment: CDR1 GTSNPN and CDR2 SVGIG (reference sequence). The CDR3 consists of 15 residues. Trimming cost V 0 bases and J 2 bases, with 11 bases left between them. CDR3 loop: CAWSVRGPGNQPQHF. The CDR3 DNA is TGTGCCTGGAGTGTACGAGGGCCTGGCAATCAGCCCCAGCATTTT.

J is TRBJ1-1 and V is TRBV19; D may be TRBD1 (5 bases). The CDR3 sequence is 11 residues long. V shed 7 bases and J shed 6 bases, with 9 bases lying between them. Germline-derived CDR1 and CDR2 are LNHDA and SQIVND (reference sequence). CDR3 DNA sequence: TGTGCCAGTATCTCGGGGGCTGAAGCTTTCTTT. This sequence encodes CASISGAEAFF.

The chain is built from TRBV27 and TRBJ1-3; unclear D gene. The CDR3 loop spans 13 amino acids. CDR1 MNHEY and CDR2 SMNVEV come from the germline V gene (reference sequence). V was clipped by 5 bases and J by 0 bases, with 5 bases between them. The CDR3 coding sequence is TGTGCCAGCAGTCATCACTCTGGAAACACCATATATTTT. Its protein product is CASSHHSGNTIYF.

The rearrangement joins TRBV30 to TRBJ2-1; D is unclear. The germline CDR1 and CDR2 sequences are GTSNPN and SVGIG (reference sequence). The CDR3 is made up of 11 amino acids. Trimming stripped 0 bases from V and 9 bases from J, with 6 bases between. The CDR3 DNA reads as TGTGCCTGGAGTGTACGAGTTGAGCAGTTCTTC. As protein: CAWSVRVEQFF. The entire variable domain, with the rest obtained from reference TRBV30 and TRBJ2-1, is as follows: SQTIHQWPATLVQPVGSPLSLECTVEGTSNPNLYWYRQAAGRGLQLLFYSVGIGQISSEVPQNLSASRPQDRQFILSSKKLLLSDSGFYLCAWSVRVEQFFGPGTRLTVL.

The chain employs TRBV5-1 and TRBJ1-4, with D possibly matching TRBD1 (6 bases). CDR3 length: 14 residues. Per the germline V gene, CDR1 is SGHRS and CDR2 is YFSETQ. Trimming removed 4 bases at V and 11 bases at J, with 18 bases between. The chain's CDR3 is CASSPGTQPTKLFF. Written as DNA, the CDR3 is TGCGCCAGCAGCCCCGGGACACAACCTACGAAACTGTTTTTT.

V gene TRBV28 combines with J gene TRBJ2-3, with 9 bases lining up with TRBD2. V shed 8 bases, J shed 5 bases, and the junction held 11 bases outside the gene matches. In germline, CDR1 is MDHEN, CDR2 SYDVKM. The CDR3 length is 15 residues. For the CDR3, the DNA is TGTGCCAGCGATGGTAGCGGGAGACGGGGAGATACGCAGTATTTT. Protein sequence: CASDGSGRRGDTQYF. The whole variable domain, filled in from reference TRBV28 and TRBJ2-3, reads DVKVTQSSRYLVKRTGEKVFLECVQDMDHENMFWYRQDPGLGLRLIYFSYDVKMKEKGDIPEGYSVSREKKERFSLILESASTNQTSMYLCASDGSGRRGDTQYFGPGTRLTVL.

The V gene is TRBV2, the J gene TRBJ2-1, with TRBD2 as a possible D gene (6 bases). Per the germline V gene, CDR1 is SNHLY and CDR2 is FYNNEI. The CDR3 spans 16 residues. Deletions cut 6 bases from V and 0 bases from J, with 15 bases between. The CDR3 sequence is CASRYSSVSSYNEQFF. CDR3 nucleotide sequence: TGTGCCAGCAGGTACTCTAGCGTTAGCTCCTACAATGAGCAGTTCTTC.

The chain is built from TRBV7-2 and TRBJ2-1, with 9 bases matching TRBD2. J gave up 9 bases and V 1 base, and 7 bases lay outside the gene matches. Germline V gene sequence: CDR1 SGHTA, CDR2 FQGNSA. The CDR3 extends over 15 amino acids. Here the CDR3 reads CASSLEPAGGGEQFF. Written as DNA, the CDR3 is TGTGCCAGCAGCTTAGAACCAGCGGGGGGTGGTGAGCAGTTCTTC.

This chain joins TRBV7-2 and TRBJ2-1; the match to TRBD2 covers 8 bases. The V gene end was trimmed by 4 bases and the J gene end by 6 bases; junction bases not matched to a gene: 8. Germline assignment: CDR1 SGHTA and CDR2 FQGNSA. The CDR3 sequence is 15 residues long. Here the CDR3 reads CASSSSGRGRNEQFF. The CDR3 DNA reads as TGTGCCAGCAGCTCAAGCGGGAGAGGGCGCAATGAGCAGTTCTTC.

The chain recombines TRBV27 with TRBJ2-1, with 9 bases fitting TRBD2. Trimming removed 6 bases from V and 5 bases from J; junction bases left unmatched: 2. Germline lookup yields CDR1 MNHEY and CDR2 SMNVEV (reference sequence). The length of the CDR3 is 13 residues. The CDR3 sequence is CASRTSGNNEQFF. CDR3 nucleotide sequence: TGTGCCAGCAGGACTAGCGGCAACAATGAGCAGTTCTTC.

The chain combines TRBV5-1 with TRBJ2-5; 7 bases map to TRBD2. CDR1 is SGHRS, CDR2 YFSETQ, per germline. V lost 4 bases, J lost 1 base, and 13 bases stayed unmatched. CDR3 length: 17 residues. CDR3 in amino acids: CASSKGSTGTTQETQYF. CDR3 DNA: TGCGCCAGCAGCAAGGGCTCTACGGGGACTACCCAAGAGACCCAGTACTTC.